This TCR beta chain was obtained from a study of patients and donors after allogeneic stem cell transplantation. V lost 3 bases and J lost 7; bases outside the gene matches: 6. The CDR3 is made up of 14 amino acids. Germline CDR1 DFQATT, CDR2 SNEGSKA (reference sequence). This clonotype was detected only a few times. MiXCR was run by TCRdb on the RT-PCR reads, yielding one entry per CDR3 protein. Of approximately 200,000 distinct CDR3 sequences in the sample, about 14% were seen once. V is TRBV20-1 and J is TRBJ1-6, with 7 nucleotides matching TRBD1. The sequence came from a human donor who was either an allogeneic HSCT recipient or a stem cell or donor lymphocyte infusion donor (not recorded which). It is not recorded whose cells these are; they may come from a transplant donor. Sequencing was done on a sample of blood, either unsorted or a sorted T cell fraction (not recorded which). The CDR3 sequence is CSAREGAGNSPLHF. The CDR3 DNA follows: TGCAGTGCTAGGGAGGGGGCGGGGAATTCACCCCTCCACTTT.